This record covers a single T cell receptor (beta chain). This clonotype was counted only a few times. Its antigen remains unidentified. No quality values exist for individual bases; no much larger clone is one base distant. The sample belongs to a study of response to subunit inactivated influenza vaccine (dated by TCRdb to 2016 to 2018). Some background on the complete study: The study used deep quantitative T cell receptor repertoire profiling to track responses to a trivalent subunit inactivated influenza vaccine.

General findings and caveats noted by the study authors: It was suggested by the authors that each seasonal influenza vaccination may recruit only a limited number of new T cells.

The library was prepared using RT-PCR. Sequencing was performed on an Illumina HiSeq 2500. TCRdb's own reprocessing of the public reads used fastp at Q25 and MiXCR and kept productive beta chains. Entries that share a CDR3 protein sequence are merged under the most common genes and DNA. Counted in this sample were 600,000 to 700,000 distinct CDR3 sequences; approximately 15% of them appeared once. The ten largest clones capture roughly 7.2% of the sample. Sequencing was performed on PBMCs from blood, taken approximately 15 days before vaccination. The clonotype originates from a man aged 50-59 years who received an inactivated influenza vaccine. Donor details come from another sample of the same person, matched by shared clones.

The DNA sequence is TGTGCCAGCAGCTCCCAGGGGACCGGAACTGAAGCTTTCTTT. It codes for CASSSQGTGTEAFF. This chain joins TRBV7-9 to TRBJ1-1, and the D gene may be TRBD1, 6 bases matching. CDR1 is given as SEHNR and CDR2 as FQNEAQ, both from the germline V gene (reference sequence). From its cysteine to its phenylalanine, the CDR3 spans 14 amino acids. The DNA shown is the 42-base CDR3, in frame from base 1. V is reduced by 4 bases and J by 5 bases, leaving a spacing of 14 bases between them.